This T cell receptor beta chain was recorded in a study of T cells in Graves' hyperthyroidism and ophthalmopathy. Hyperthyroidism in the patients, aged 18 to 65, was newly diagnosed and under 2 months in duration. The study excluded patients with uncontrolled infection, other autoimmune disease, pregnancy or lactation. Orbital computed tomography, thyroid ultrasound, serum thyroxine and TRAb, and clinical symptoms together informed the diagnoses. Template material for amplifying TCR beta CDR3 regions consisted of RNA transcripts. First-round RT-PCR targeting the TCR CDR3 was performed with the HTBI primer set. TCRdb redid the calling of the multiplex PCR reads with MiXCR, one entry per CDR3 protein. The sample lists more than 600,000 distinct CDR3 sequences, less than 20% occurring once. This sequence was found in a man between 18 and 29 years old with Graves' hyperthyroidism. Sequencing was done on a sample of blood.

CDR3 bases: TGTGCCAGCAGACAATGGGGGGACGGGGAGCTGTTTTTT. Protein sequence: CASRQWGDGELFF. The chain is built from TRBV3-1 and TRBJ2-2; TRBD2 might be the D (6 bases). This CDR3 contains 13 residues. From germline, CDR1 is LGHDT and CDR2 YNNKEL (reference sequence). V was trimmed by 6 bases and J by 7 bases, leaving 12 bases between them.